This T cell receptor (beta chain) was sequenced for a study of shared clonotypes between healthy human individuals. Recent vaccinations or acute infections were absent in the healthy HIV-negative adult donors. Per the original data handling: Filtering differed because ImmunoSEQ produced junction-only sequences that carried no quality scores. Generated by immunoSEQ multiplex PCR, the TCRdb table keeps only in-frame clones and is missing some. The V and J calls and clone size come from that table; D and trimming were worked out from the DNA. The sample carries under 2,500,000 clones, around 95% recorded once. Sequencing was carried out using naive CD4+ T cells sorted from blood. Sample subset: CD45RA+ positively selected. This sequence was found in a man younger than 35 in good health.

The CDR3 region has the DNA TGTGCCTGGAGTGTACTCGCGGGAGCCGCCTACGAGCAGTACTTC. Its translation: CAWSVLAGAAYEQYF. The chain uses TRBV30 and TRBJ2-7, with TRBD2 matching over 7 bases. This CDR3 is built from 15 residues. V gave up 0 bases and J gave up 2 bases; unmatched junction bases: 7. Germline values: CDR1 GTSNPN, CDR2 SVGIG (reference sequence).